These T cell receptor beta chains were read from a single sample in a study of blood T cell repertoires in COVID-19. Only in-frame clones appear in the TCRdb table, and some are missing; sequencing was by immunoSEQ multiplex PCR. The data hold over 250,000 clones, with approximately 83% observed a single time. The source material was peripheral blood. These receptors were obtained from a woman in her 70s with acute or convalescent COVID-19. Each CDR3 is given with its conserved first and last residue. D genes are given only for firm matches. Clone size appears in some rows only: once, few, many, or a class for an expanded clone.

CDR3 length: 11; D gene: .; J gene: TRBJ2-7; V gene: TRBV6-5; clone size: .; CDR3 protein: CASSTAGEQYF; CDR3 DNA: TGTGCCAGCTCCACAGCGGGCGAGCAGTACTTC
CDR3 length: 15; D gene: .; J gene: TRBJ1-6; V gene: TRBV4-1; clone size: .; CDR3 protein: CASSPEGGYRSPLHF; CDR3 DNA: TGCGCCAGCAGCCCCGAGGGAGGGTATCGATCACCCCTCCACTTT
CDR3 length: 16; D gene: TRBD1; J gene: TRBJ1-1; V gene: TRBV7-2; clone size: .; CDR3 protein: CASSLRVDRGNTEAFF; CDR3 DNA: TGTGCCAGCAGCTTAAGAGTGGACAGGGGGAACACTGAAGCTTTCTTT
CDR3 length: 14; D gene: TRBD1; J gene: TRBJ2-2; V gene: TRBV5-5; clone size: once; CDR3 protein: CASTWGQGTGELFF; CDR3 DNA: TGTGCCAGCACCTGGGGACAGGGAACCGGGGAGCTGTTTTTT
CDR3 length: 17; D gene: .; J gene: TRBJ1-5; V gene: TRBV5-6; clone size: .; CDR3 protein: CASSRRSAGVGNQPQHF; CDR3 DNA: TGTGCCAGCAGCCGGAGGTCTGCAGGGGTGGGCAATCAGCCCCAGCATTTT
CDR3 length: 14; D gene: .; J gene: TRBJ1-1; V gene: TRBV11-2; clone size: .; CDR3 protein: CASSSLPKAAEAFF; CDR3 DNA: TGTGCCAGCAGCTCGCTGCCCAAGGCGGCTGAAGCTTTCTTT
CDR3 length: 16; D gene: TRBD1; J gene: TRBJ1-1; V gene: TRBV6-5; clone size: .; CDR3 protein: CASSYSLGGKDTEAFF; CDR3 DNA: TGTGCCAGCAGTTACTCCTTAGGGGGCAAGGACACTGAAGCTTTCTTT
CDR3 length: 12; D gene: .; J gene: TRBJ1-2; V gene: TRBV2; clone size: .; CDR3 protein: CASSGGGRGYTF; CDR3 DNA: TGTGCCAGCTCGGGGGGAGGAAGAGGCTACACCTTC
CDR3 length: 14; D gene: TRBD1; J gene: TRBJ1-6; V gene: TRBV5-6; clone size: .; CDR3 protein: CASSRDRGKSPLHF; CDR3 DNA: TGTGCCAGCAGCCGCGACAGGGGGAAGTCACCCCTCCACTTT
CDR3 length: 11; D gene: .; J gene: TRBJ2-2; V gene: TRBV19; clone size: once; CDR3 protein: CARQNTGELFF; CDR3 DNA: TGTGCCAGACAGAACACCGGGGAGCTGTTTTTT
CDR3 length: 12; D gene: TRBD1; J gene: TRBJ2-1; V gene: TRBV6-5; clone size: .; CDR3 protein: CASRRTGSEQFF; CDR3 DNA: TGTGCCAGCAGACGGACAGGGTCAGAGCAGTTCTTC
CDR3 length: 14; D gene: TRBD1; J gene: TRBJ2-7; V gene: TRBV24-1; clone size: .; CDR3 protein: CATSDARDSYEQYF; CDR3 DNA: TGTGCCACCAGTGATGCCCGGGACAGTTACGAGCAGTACTTC
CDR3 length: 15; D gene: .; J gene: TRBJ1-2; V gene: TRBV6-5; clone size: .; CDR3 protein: CASSYQAGGVYGYTF; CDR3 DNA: TGTGCCAGCAGTTATCAAGCTGGAGGGGTGTATGGCTACACCTTC
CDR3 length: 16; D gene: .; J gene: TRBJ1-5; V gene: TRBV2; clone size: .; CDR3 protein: CASSEGLFQGNQPQHF; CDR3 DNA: TGTGCCAGCAGTGAGGGGCTCTTCCAGGGCAATCAGCCCCAGCATTTT
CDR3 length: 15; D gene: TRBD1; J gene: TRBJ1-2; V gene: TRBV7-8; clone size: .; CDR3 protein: CASSLAWDSLYGYTF; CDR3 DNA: TGTGCCAGCAGCTTAGCCTGGGACAGCCTTTATGGCTACACCTTC
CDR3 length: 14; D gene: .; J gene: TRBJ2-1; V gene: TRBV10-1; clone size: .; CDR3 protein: CASNRGGPHNEQFF; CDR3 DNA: TGCGCCAGCAATAGGGGAGGACCCCACAATGAGCAGTTCTTC
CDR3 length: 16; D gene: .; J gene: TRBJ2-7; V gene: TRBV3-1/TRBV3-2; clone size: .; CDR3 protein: CASSPGGGGNSYEQYF; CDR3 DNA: TGTGCCAGCAGCCCCGGAGGGGGGGGAAACTCCTACGAGCAGTACTTC
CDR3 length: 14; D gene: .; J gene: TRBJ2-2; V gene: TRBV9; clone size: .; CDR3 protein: CASSVIVNTGELFF; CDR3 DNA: TGTGCCAGCAGCGTTATAGTTAACACCGGGGAGCTGTTTTTT
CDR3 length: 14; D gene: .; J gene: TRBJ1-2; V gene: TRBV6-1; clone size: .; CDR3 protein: CASSEVGGIYGYTF; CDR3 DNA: TGTGCCAGCAGTGAAGTTGGGGGGATCTATGGCTACACCTTC
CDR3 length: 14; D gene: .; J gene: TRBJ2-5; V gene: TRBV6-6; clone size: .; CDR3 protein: CASSPPGGSETQYF; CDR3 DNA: TGTGCCAGCAGTCCCCCTGGGGGCTCAGAGACCCAGTACTTC
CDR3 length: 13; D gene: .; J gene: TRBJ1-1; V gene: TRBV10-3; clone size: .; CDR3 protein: CAISESAGEGAFF; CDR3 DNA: TGTGCCATCAGTGAGTCAGCGGGGGAGGGAGCTTTCTTT
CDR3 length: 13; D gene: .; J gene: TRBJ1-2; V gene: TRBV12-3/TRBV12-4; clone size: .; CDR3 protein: CASSPLANYGYTF; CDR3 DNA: TGTGCCAGCAGTCCGTTAGCTAACTATGGCTACACCTTC
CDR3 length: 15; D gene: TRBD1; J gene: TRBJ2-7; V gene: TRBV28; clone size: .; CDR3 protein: CASGSSGQGGNEQYF; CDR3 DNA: TGTGCCAGCGGAAGTTCGGGACAGGGGGGCAACGAGCAGTACTTC
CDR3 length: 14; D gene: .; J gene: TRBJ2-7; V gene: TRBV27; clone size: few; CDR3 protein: CASSRKDTYYEQYF; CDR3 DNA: TGTGCCAGCAGTCGAAAAGACACGTACTACGAGCAGTACTTC
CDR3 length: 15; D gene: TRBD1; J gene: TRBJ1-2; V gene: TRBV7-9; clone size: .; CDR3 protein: CASSFSDRVNYGYTF; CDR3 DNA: TGTGCCAGCAGCTTTTCCGACAGGGTGAACTATGGCTACACCTTC
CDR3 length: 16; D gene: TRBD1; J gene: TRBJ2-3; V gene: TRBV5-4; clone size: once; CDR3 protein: CASSLGPGTGGDTQYF; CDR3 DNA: TGTGCCAGCAGCTTGGGACCGGGGACAGGGGGGGATACGCAGTATTTT
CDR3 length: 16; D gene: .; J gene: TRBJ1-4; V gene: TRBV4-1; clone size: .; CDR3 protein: CASSQETAATNEKLFF; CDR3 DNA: TGCGCCAGCAGCCAGGAGACAGCCGCAACTAATGAAAAACTGTTTTTT
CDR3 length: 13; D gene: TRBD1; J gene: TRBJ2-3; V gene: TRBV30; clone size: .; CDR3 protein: CAWSVQGADTQYF; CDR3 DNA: TGTGCCTGGAGTGTACAGGGGGCGGATACGCAGTATTTT
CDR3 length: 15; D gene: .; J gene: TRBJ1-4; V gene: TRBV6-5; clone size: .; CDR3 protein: CASSYSGDVGEKLFF; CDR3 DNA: TGTGCCAGCAGTTACTCCGGAGACGTCGGCGAAAAACTGTTTTTT
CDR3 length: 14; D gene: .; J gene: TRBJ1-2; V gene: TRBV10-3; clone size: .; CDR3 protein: CAISQAGETYGYTF; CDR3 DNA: TGTGCCATCTCACAGGCGGGGGAAACCTATGGCTACACCTTC